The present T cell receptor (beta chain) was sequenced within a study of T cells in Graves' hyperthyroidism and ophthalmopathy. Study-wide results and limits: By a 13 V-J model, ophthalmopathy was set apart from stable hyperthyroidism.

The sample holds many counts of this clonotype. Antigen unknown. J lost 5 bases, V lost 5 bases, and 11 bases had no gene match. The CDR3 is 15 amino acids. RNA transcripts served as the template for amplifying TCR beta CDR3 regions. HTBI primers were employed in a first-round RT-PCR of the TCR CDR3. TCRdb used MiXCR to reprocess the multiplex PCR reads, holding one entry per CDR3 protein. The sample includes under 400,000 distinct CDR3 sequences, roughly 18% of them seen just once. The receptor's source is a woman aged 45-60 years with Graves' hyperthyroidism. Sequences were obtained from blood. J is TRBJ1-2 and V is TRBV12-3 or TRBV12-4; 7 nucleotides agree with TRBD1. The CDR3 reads CASSPGQGGGYGYTF. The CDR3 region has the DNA TGTGCCAGCAGTCCCGGACAAGGGGGCGGGTATGGCTACACCTTC.